This T cell receptor beta chain comes out of a study of blood T cell repertoires in COVID-19. Study background: Both acute and convalescent COVID-19 samples were obtained from the United States, Italy and Spain. Sources were T cells, B-cell-depleted T cells, or PBMCs; the material itself was cDNA or gDNA.

V was shortened by 5 bases and J by 1 base, with 12 bases between the two germline ends. Germline V gene sequence: CDR1 SEHNR, CDR2 FQNEAQ (reference sequence). CDR3 length: 15 residues. Original analysis: Amplification with reference gene primers provided the estimates of nucleated cell counts. This table comes from immunoSEQ multiplex PCR, and its TCRdb copy is limited to in-frame clones, with some not included. Clone size and the V and J calls come from that table; the DNA yielded D and trimming. The table has roughly 250,000 clones, 75% to 90% seen once. This clone was seen a single time. Sample: peripheral blood. This chain uses TRBV7-9 with TRBJ1-3, with D uncertain. This receptor was obtained from a man in his sixties who had recovered from COVID-19. The CDR3 here is CASSGLEGSGNTIYF. The DNA of the CDR3 is TGTGCCAGCAGCGGGCTCGAGGGATCTGGAAACACCATATATTTT.